The 12 T cell receptor beta chains below all came from one sample that was sequenced in a study of T-cell memory formation after mild COVID-19. A single record per CDR3 protein comes from TCRdb applying MiXCR to the 5' RACE reads. Found here are about 560,000 distinct CDR3 sequences, roughly 17% of them singletons; the top ten hold around 12%. The specimen was PBMCs or a T cell subset sorted from them (not recorded which). These receptors all stem from an adult woman who had mild COVID-19 (a few samples of this study predate the infection). Cell type and time point are not known.

This clonotype was counted a few times. The gene calls are TRBV5-1 and TRBJ2-7; tentative D call: TRBD1 (6 bases). This CDR3 is built from 16 residues. Germline V gives CDR1 SGHRS, CDR2 YFSETQ. The ends were cut back, 5 bases at V and 2 bases at J, with 20 bases in the middle. CDR3: CASRGQGQAITYEQYF. The CDR3 region has the DNA TGCGCCAGCAGAGGGCAGGGACAAGCAATAACCTACGAGCAGTACTTC.

This clonotype was counted a few times. The genes are TRBV20-1 and TRBJ2-1; possible D gene TRBD1, 7 bases. The CDR3 sequence is 16 residues long. V lost 0 bases, J lost 2 bases, and 14 bases lay in between. Germline CDR1 DFQATT, CDR2 SNEGSKA (reference sequence). The CDR3 loop reads CSARDLAGGTYNEQFF. The CDR3 coding sequence is TGCAGTGCTAGAGATCTAGCAGGGGGGACCTACAATGAGCAGTTCTTC.

The chain has TRBV4-2 and TRBJ1-2; D is perhaps TRBD1 (6 bases). The CDR3 extends over 16 amino acids. Trimming took 0 bases from V and 4 from J, leaving 15 bases between them. The germline CDR1 and CDR2 sequences are LGHNA and YNFKEQ. CDR3 sequence reads: CASSQDFGGRSYGYTF. Here the CDR3 DNA reads TGTGCCAGCAGCCAAGATTTCGGGGGCAGAAGCTATGGCTACACCTTC.

This clonotype was observed a handful of times. The chain recombines TRBV20-1 with TRBJ2-1; unclear D gene. The CDR3 is 14 residues long. The V end was cut by 3 bases, the J end by 9 bases, with 18 bases between. Germline CDR1 reads DFQATT; CDR2 reads SNEGSKA (reference sequence). CDR3 loop: CSASSRRALGEQFF. In DNA, the CDR3 is TGCAGTGCTAGCTCCCGACGGGCACTGGGTGAGCAGTTCTTC.

A few counts support this clonotype. The rearrangement joins TRBV3-1 to TRBJ2-5; TRBD1 is a possible D gene (6 bases). The V end was cut by 1 base, the J end by 6 bases, with 15 bases between. Germline values: CDR1 LGHDT, CDR2 YNNKEL (reference sequence). This CDR3 contains 15 residues. CDR3 DNA sequence: TGTGCCAGCAGCCAAGGGGCAGGGGAGAGCCAGACCCAGTACTTC. Encoded protein: CASSQGAGESQTQYF.

J is TRBJ1-5 and V is TRBV14, with 7 bases fitting TRBD1. The CDR3 runs to 18 residues. Germline V gene lookup returns CDR1 SGHDN and CDR2 FVKESK. V lost 4 bases to trimming and J lost 6 bases; unmatched junction nucleotides: 18. The CDR3 nucleotides are TGTGCCAGCAGCCCAGGGGGACTAGGATTCAATAAGAGTCAGCCCCAGCATTTT. It codes for CASSPGGLGFNKSQPQHF.

This chain connects TRBV2 to TRBJ1-5; 8 nucleotides match TRBD1. The CDR3 spans 14 residues. Germline loops: CDR1 SNHLY, CDR2 FYNNEI. V was clipped by 7 bases and J by 2 bases; unmatched bases: 4. CDR3: CASNGQGRNQPQHF. The CDR3 DNA is TGTGCCAGCAATGGACAGGGCCGCAATCAGCCCCAGCATTTT.

The V and J genes are TRBV29-1 and TRBJ2-3; TRBD1 is a possible D gene (7 bases). V was cut by 7 bases and J by 8 bases, with 22 bases left in between. The V gene's germline CDR1 is SQVTM and CDR2 ANQGSEA. The CDR3 length is 14 residues. CDR3 in amino acids: CSARGPGQGGTQYF. CDR3 in DNA: TGCAGCGCTAGGGGCCCCGGTCAGGGGGGTACGCAGTATTTT.

V gene TRBV20-1 combines with J gene TRBJ2-3; D perhaps matches TRBD2 (6 bases). The CDR3 totals 13 residues. V dropped 3 bases and J dropped 3 bases, with 10 bases sitting between them. The germline V gene encodes CDR1 DFQATT and CDR2 SNEGSKA (reference sequence). The CDR3 region is CSARGGVTDTQYF. As DNA, the CDR3 is TGCAGTGCTAGGGGCGGGGTGACAGATACGCAGTATTTT.

The chain links TRBV7-9 to TRBJ1-5, with 9 bases aligning to TRBD1. The CDR3 is 18 amino acids. The V and J ends lost 4 bases and 0 bases, in that order; junction bases with no gene match: 10. CDR1 SEHNR and CDR2 FQNEAQ come from the germline V gene (reference sequence). The CDR3 DNA reads as TGTGCCAGCAGCTCCCAGACAGGGGGATTATATAGCAATCAGCCCCAGCATTTT. As protein: CASSSQTGGLYSNQPQHF. Full variable domain (missing parts from reference TRBV7-9 and TRBJ1-5): DTGVSQNPRHKITKRGQNVTFRCDPISEHNRLYWYRQTLGQGPEFLTYFQNEAQLEKSRLLSDRFSAERPKGSFSTLEIQRTEQGDSAMYLCASSSQTGGLYSNQPQHFGDGTRLSIL.

This clonotype was detected only a few times. V and J are TRBV4-3 and TRBJ2-1; TRBD2 matches 10 bases. The junction had 8 bases not matched to a gene; V was cut back by 0 bases and J by 0 bases. This CDR3 is 19 amino acids long. CDR1 is LGHNA and CDR2 is YSLEER in the germline V gene. The CDR3 is CASSQDLLAGAHSYNEQFF. In nucleotides, the CDR3 is TGCGCCAGCAGCCAAGATCTTCTAGCGGGAGCCCACTCCTACAATGAGCAGTTCTTC.

This clonotype was seen more than once but under ten times. The chain recombines TRBV9 with TRBJ1-2, with D unclear. The CDR3 length is 13 residues. The ends were cut back, 3 bases at V and 8 bases at J, with 14 bases in the middle. Looked up from germline, CDR1 is SGDLS and CDR2 is YYNGEE. CDR3 DNA: TGTGCCAGCAGCGGTCGCAGTGGGTACGGCTACACCTTC. As protein: CASSGRSGYGYTF.